This is a list of T cell receptor beta chains from one sample in a study of cytomegalovirus exposure and HLA in healthy donors. TCRdb's copy holds only in-frame clones and misses some; the assay was immunoSEQ multiplex PCR. The repertoire includes 110,000 to 150,000 clones, about 70% of them detected once, and roughly 4% sits in the top ten. Sequences were obtained from PBMCs. Source of these receptors: a man between 18 and 35 years old in good health and CMV-seronegative. The CDR3 runs from the conserved cysteine through the conserved F or W. Fields, in order: clone size, D gene, J gene, CDR3 length, V gene, CDR3 protein, CDR3 DNA. D genes are given only for firm matches. The size field is filled for only some rows; it gives once, few, many or a size class.

few,TRBD2,TRBJ2-3,17,TRBV15,CATSREGLAPSTDTQYF,TGTGCCACCAGCAGAGAAGGACTAGCGCCTAGCACAGATACGCAGTATTTT
NA,NA,TRBJ1-1,15,TRBV6-1,CASREGEPWGTEAFF,TGTGCCAGCAGGGAAGGGGAGCCATGGGGCACTGAAGCTTTCTTT
few,NA,TRBJ1-1,14,TRBV5-1,CASSPSTGNTEAFF,TGCGCCAGCAGCCCCTCGACGGGGAACACTGAAGCTTTCTTT
few,NA,TRBJ2-3,15,TRBV30,CAWSVGGSEADTQYF,TGTGCCTGGAGTGTTGGGGGGTCAGAGGCAGATACGCAGTATTTT
NA,NA,TRBJ1-1,12,TRBV19,CASTTGWAEAFF,TGTGCCAGTACAACAGGGTGGGCTGAAGCTTTCTTT
NA,NA,TRBJ2-1,15,TRBV5-1,CASSLVGGSYNEQFF,TGCGCCAGCAGCTTGGTCGGAGGGTCATACAATGAGCAGTTCTTC
NA,NA,TRBJ2-1,15,TRBV7-2,CASSSGTGYYNEQFF,TGTGCCAGCAGTTCCGGGACTGGCTACTACAATGAGCAGTTCTTC
NA,TRBD1,TRBJ1-2,15,TRBV6-4,CASSDSDRAFYGYTF,TGTGCCAGCAGTGACTCTGACAGGGCTTTCTATGGCTACACCTTC
few,NA,TRBJ1-3,14,TRBV10-1,CASSESTAGNTIYF,TGCGCCAGCAGTGAATCGACAGCTGGAAACACCATATATTTT
NA,NA,TRBJ2-7,16,TRBV7-9,CASSLSRDAGKDEQYF,TGTGCCAGCAGCTTATCGCGGGACGCAGGCAAGGACGAGCAGTACTTC
NA,NA,TRBJ2-7,15,TRBV7-6,CASSLVLGDFYEQYF,TGTGCCAGCAGCTTAGTTTTGGGTGACTTCTACGAGCAGTACTTC
NA,TRBD1,TRBJ2-1,15,TRBV6-5,CASRGDRGAMNEQFF,TGTGCCAGCAGGGGGGACAGGGGGGCTATGAATGAGCAGTTCTTC
few,NA,TRBJ2-5,13,TRBV10-1,CASSDKQGQTQYF,TGCGCCAGCAGTGATAAGCAGGGCCAGACCCAGTACTTC
NA,TRBD1,TRBJ2-7,13,TRBV5-8,CASSPTGDYEQYF,TGTGCCAGCAGCCCGACAGGGGATTACGAGCAGTACTTC
NA,NA,TRBJ2-2,14,TRBV14,CASSQGNSGAELFF,TGTGCCAGCAGCCAAGGGAATAGCGGTGCGGAGCTGTTTTTT
few,NA,TRBJ1-1,13,TRBV5-1,CASSSGGDTEAFF,TGCGCCAGCAGCTCCGGGGGTGACACTGAAGCTTTCTTT
once,TRBD1,TRBJ2-3,16,TRBV28,CASSFPDRGFTDTQYF,TGTGCCAGCAGTTTTCCGGACAGGGGGTTCACAGATACGCAGTATTTT
few,TRBD2,TRBJ2-7,17,TRBV28,CASSPIAGGASSYEQYF,TGTGCCAGCAGTCCCATAGCGGGAGGCGCCTCTTCCTACGAGCAGTACTTC
NA,TRBD1,TRBJ2-2,16,TRBV30,CAWRQGTGPNTGELFF,TGTGCCTGGAGGCAGGGGACAGGCCCGAACACCGGGGAGCTGTTTTTT
once,NA,TRBJ1-1,15,TRBV6-5,CASRSSPQWNTEAFF,TGTGCCAGCAGGTCCTCTCCCCAGTGGAACACTGAAGCTTTCTTT
NA,TRBD1,TRBJ2-7,15,TRBV5-1,CASSPHRGRPLEQYF,TGCGCCAGCAGCCCGCACAGGGGGCGACCGCTCGAGCAGTACTTC
NA,TRBD1,TRBJ2-7,18,TRBV9,CASSTGTGTPGISYEQYF,TGTGCCAGCAGCACGGGGACAGGCACACCGGGCATATCCTACGAGCAGTACTTC
NA,NA,TRBJ1-6,15,TRBV27,CASSPRWQGRSPLHF,TGTGCCAGCAGTCCCCGTTGGCAGGGCCGGTCACCCCTCCACTTT
NA,NA,TRBJ1-3,12,TRBV28,CASWSSGNTIYF,TGTGCCAGCTGGAGCTCTGGAAACACCATATATTTT
NA,NA,TRBJ2-3,18,TRBV4-1,CANPRPAPGLRGLNTQYF,TGCGCTAACCCCCGTCCGGCCCCGGGACTTCGAGGCCTCAATACGCAGTATTTT
NA,TRBD1,TRBJ2-7,15,TRBV6-5,CASSSSGTGLREQYF,TGTGCCAGCAGTTCCTCCGGGACAGGGTTGAGGGAGCAGTACTTC
NA,TRBD1,TRBJ1-1,18,TRBV7-2,CASSPSTGTGGRNTEAFF,TGTGCCAGCAGCCCATCGACCGGGACAGGGGGCCGGAACACTGAAGCTTTCTTT